The 16 T cell receptor beta chains reported below all come from one sample, sequenced in a study of CD8+CD57+ T cells in acquired aplastic anemia. Patients selected for sequencing had displayed CD8+CD57+ cell expansion by flow cytometry. According to the study, genomic DNA was the template for TCR beta VDJ and CDR3 profiling. A single record per CDR3 protein comes from TCRdb applying MiXCR to the reads. The table shows around 430,000 distinct CDR3 sequences, with roughly a third occurring only once. Material: sorted CD4+, CD8+, or CD8+CD57+ T cells (not recorded which) from PBMCs. The origin of the receptors is a human donor with aplastic anemia.

The gene calls are TRBV15 and TRBJ1-4, with TRBD1 as a possible D gene (5 bases). There are 14 residues in the CDR3. Germline loops: CDR1 LNHNV, CDR2 YYDKDF (reference sequence). The germline V and J ends were trimmed by 6 bases and 0 bases, with 8 bases remaining between them. CDR3 sequence: CATRKTATNEKLFF. CDR3 sequence (DNA): TGTGCCACCAGAAAGACAGCAACTAATGAAAAACTGTTTTTT.

V is TRBV25-1 and J is TRBJ2-1, with D perhaps given as TRBD1 or TRBD2 (5 bases each). Trimming took 3 bases from V and 10 from J, leaving 16 bases between them. The V gene's germline CDR1 is MGHDK and CDR2 SYGVNS. The CDR3 extends over 14 amino acids. CDR3 DNA: TGTGCCAGCAGTGACCCCCGGGGCAACTACGAGCAGTTCTTC. Residues: CASSDPRGNYEQFF.

About this clonotype: This CDR3 fails to terminate in the conserved phenylalanine or tryptophan, so it likely reflects a read error. V usage is TRBV7-8 and J usage is TRBJ2-2; no clear D gene. Germline lookup yields CDR1 SGHVS and CDR2 FQNEAQ. The CDR3 consists of 13 residues. Deletions cut 5 bases from V and 5 bases from J, with 9 bases between. CDR3 sequence (DNA): TGTGCCAGCAGCCTACAAGGAACCGGGGAGCTGTTTTTG. Translating gives CASSLQGTGELFL.

The rearrangement links TRBV2 to TRBJ1-1; TRBD1 matches 7 bases. Germline V lookup: CDR1 SNHLY, CDR2 FYNNEI. V was pared by 3 bases and J by 0 bases, with 4 bases of the junction left unmatched. The CDR3 length is 15 residues. As DNA, the CDR3 is TGTGCCAGCAGTGAGGGGACAGCCGTGAACACTGAAGCTTTCTTT. Protein: CASSEGTAVNTEAFF.

This clonotype has just a few counts. This rearrangement joins TRBV6-1 to TRBJ1-2; unclear D gene. V shed 6 bases and J shed 4 bases, with 15 bases lying between them. The CDR3 is made up of 14 amino acids. Germline V gene lookup returns CDR1 MNHNS and CDR2 SASEGT. As DNA, the CDR3 is TGTGCCAGCAGAGCCCCCGGGGATGGCTATGGCTACACCTTC. It codes for CASRAPGDGYGYTF.

About this clonotype: A much larger clone lies one base from this, so it may be a read error. The genes are TRBV19 and TRBJ2-1; tentative D call: TRBD2 (7 bases). The V end lost 6 bases, the J end lost 6 bases, and 18 bases lay between the germline ends. Germline V gene data show CDR1 as LNHDA and CDR2 as SQIVND (reference sequence). This CDR3 contains 15 residues. CDR3 sequence reads: CASSHDGGLSNEQFF. In nucleotides, the CDR3 is TGTGCCAGTAGCCACGACGGGGGGCTGTCCAATGAGCAGTTCTTC.

This clonotype was recorded a few times. The V call is TRBV4-1, the J call TRBJ2-7, with 11 bases identical to TRBD2. The CDR3 has 17 amino acids. Trimming removed 2 bases from V and 4 bases from J; junction bases left unmatched: 10. The germline CDR1 and CDR2 sequences are MGHRA and YSYEKL. DNA for the CDR3: TGCGCCAGCAGCCAATTCGAGGGACTAGCGGTGAAATACGAGCAGTACTTC. Amino acid sequence: CASSQFEGLAVKYEQYF.

This clonotype has a count of ten or more. The genes are TRBV7-9 and TRBJ1-2, with TRBD1 matching 7 bases. Germline loops: CDR1 SEHNR, CDR2 FQNEAQ (reference sequence). The V segment lost 5 bases and the J segment 4 bases; nucleotides outside the gene matches: 4. The CDR3 length is 13 residues. As DNA, the CDR3 is TGTGCCAGCAGCCGGGACAGCTCCTATGGCTACACCTTC. Translated: CASSRDSSYGYTF.

The table lists this clonotype with many counts. V usage is TRBV20-1 and J usage is TRBJ1-5, with D uncertain. Germline V gene lookup returns CDR1 DFQATT and CDR2 SNEGSKA (reference sequence). CDR3 length equals 12 residues. V was clipped by 3 bases and J by 5 bases, with 8 bases between them. In nucleotides, the CDR3 is TGCAGTGCTAGTCGGCGGGATCAGCCCCAGCATTTT. Protein: CSASRRDQPQHF.

This clonotype has a handful of counts. The chain has TRBV6-1 and TRBJ1-5, with TRBD1 identical over 7 bases. With V trimmed by 7 bases and J by 2 bases, 2 bases remained unmatched. This CDR3 is 13 amino acids long. Germline assignment: CDR1 MNHNS and CDR2 SASEGT. CDR3 bases: TGTGCCAGCATGGGGACAGGCAATCAGCCCCAGCATTTT. This translates into CASMGTGNQPQHF.

The chain links TRBV6-1 to TRBJ1-1; D remains unclear. Germline V gives CDR1 MNHNS, CDR2 SASEGT. Trimming removed 3 bases at V and 0 bases at J, with 11 bases between. This CDR3 is 15 amino acids long. The CDR3 reads CASSDRAGMNTEAFF. The CDR3 DNA sequence: TGTGCCAGCAGTGATAGGGCGGGAATGAACACTGAAGCTTTCTTT.

This clonotype was counted many times. The V call is TRBV20-1, the J call TRBJ1-6, with D possibly being TRBD1 (5 bases). V was pared by 0 bases and J by 5 bases, with 11 bases between. Germline V gene sequence: CDR1 DFQATT, CDR2 SNEGSKA (reference sequence). This CDR3 is 15 amino acids long. The CDR3 sequence is CSARDHGTDNSPLHF. The CDR3 coding sequence is TGCAGTGCTAGAGATCACGGGACGGATAATTCACCCCTCCACTTT.

This clonotype was counted many times. This chain connects TRBV10-3 to TRBJ2-3; 13 bases are a match to TRBD2. Germline V gene data show CDR1 as ENHRY and CDR2 as SYGVKD. This CDR3 comprises 20 residues. V lost 3 bases to trimming and J lost 1 base; unmatched junction nucleotides: 13. CDR3: CAISDRETSGGVGGTDTQYF. Here the CDR3 DNA reads TGTGCCATCAGTGACCGGGAAACTAGCGGGGGGGTCGGTGGCACAGATACGCAGTATTTT.

In this sample, this clonotype turned up many times. The chain employs TRBV9 and TRBJ2-7, with TRBD2 as a possible D gene (5 bases). Between the trimmed V and J ends, which lost 0 bases and 2 bases, there was a span of 12 bases. The CDR3 consists of 15 residues. Germline CDR1 SGDLS, CDR2 YYNGEE. CDR3 nucleotide sequence: TGTGCCAGCAGCGTAGACGGACTCCAGACCTACGAGCAGTACTTC. It encodes CASSVDGLQTYEQYF.

CDR3 loop: CASSERWDYTF. The CDR3 DNA reads as TGTGCCAGCAGTGAAAGGTGGGACTACACCTTC. This chain connects TRBV2 to TRBJ1-2, with D unclear. CDR1 SNHLY and CDR2 FYNNEI come from the germline V gene. V was shortened by 2 bases and J by 10 bases, with 8 bases between the two germline ends. The CDR3 is 11 residues long.

The rearrangement uses TRBV2 and TRBJ2-5, with D perhaps matching TRBD1 (5 bases). The CDR3 runs 12 residues. Germline V lookup: CDR1 SNHLY, CDR2 FYNNEI. Between the trimmed V and J ends, which lost 6 bases and 0 bases, there was a span of 5 bases. CDR3 sequence (DNA): TGTGCCAGCAGAGGGGACCAAGAGACCCAGTACTTC. The encoded protein is CASRGDQETQYF.